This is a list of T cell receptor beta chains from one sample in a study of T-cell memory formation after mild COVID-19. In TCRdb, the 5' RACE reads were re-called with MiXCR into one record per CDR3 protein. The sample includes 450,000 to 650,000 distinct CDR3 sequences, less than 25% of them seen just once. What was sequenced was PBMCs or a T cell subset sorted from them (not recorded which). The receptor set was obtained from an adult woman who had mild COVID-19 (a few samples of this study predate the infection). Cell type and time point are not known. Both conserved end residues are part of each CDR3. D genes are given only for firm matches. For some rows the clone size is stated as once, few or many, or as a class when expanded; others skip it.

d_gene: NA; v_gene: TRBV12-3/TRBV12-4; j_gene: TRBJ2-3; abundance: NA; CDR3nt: TGTGCCAGCACCCTAATGGCAGATACGCAGTATTTT; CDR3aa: CASTLMADTQYF
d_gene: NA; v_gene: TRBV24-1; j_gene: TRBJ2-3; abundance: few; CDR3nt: TGTGCCTCCGGTCCCCAGGGAGTCACAGATACGCAGTATTTT; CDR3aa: CASGPQGVTDTQYF
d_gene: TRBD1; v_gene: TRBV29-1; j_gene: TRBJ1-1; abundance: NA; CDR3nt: TGCAGCGTCCTACACTCGACAGGGACCCCTGAAGCTTTCTTT; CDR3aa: CSVLHSTGTPEAFF
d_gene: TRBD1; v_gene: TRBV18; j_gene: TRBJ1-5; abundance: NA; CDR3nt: TGTGCCAGCTCACCCATATGGACAGGGGGCAATCAGCCCCAGCATTTT; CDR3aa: CASSPIWTGGNQPQHF
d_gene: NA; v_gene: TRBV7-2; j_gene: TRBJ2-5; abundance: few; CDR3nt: TGTGCCAGCAGCTTAGGGGTAGTTGTCTCCTCAGAGACCCAGTACTTC; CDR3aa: CASSLGVVVSSETQYF
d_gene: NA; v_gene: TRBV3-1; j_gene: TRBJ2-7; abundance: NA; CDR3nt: TGTGCCAGCAGCCAAGCGGGCAGGCTGCCGTACTTC; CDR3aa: CASSQAGRLPYF
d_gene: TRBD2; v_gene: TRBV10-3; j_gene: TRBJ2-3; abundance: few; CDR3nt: TGTGCCATCAGTGAGTCCCAGCGGGGGGGCACAGATACGCAGTATTTT; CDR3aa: CAISESQRGGTDTQYF
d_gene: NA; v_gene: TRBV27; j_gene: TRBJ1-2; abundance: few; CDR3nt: TGTGCCAGCGGACCTAACTATGGCTACACCTTC; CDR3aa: CASGPNYGYTF
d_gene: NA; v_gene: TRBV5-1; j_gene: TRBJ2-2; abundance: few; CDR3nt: TGCGCCAGCAGCTACGGGACCTTAAACACCGGGGAGCTGTTTTTT; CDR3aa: CASSYGTLNTGELFF
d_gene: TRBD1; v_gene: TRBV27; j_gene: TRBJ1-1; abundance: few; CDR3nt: TGTGCCAGCAGTCCGGACAGGTCGAACACTGAAGCTTTCTTT; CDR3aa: CASSPDRSNTEAFF
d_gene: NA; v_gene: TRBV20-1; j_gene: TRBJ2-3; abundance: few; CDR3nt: TGCAGTGCTCCCCGGGGGCTAGCGGATAGCACAGATACGCAGTATTTT; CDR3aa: CSAPRGLADSTDTQYF
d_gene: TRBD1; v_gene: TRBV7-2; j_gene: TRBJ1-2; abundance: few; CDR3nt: TGTGCCAGCAGCATGGACAGGGGGCTGATCTATGGCTACACCTTC; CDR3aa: CASSMDRGLIYGYTF
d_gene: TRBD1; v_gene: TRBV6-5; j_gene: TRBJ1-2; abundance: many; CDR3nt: TGTGCCAGCAGGGGACAGGGGTTACACTATGGCTACACCTTC; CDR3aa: CASRGQGLHYGYTF
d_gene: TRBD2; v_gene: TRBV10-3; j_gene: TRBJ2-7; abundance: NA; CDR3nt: TGTGCCATTGGGTTTGGCCTCGGCGGCCGGCTAGCGGGAACCTACGAGCAGTACTTC; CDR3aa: CAIGFGLGGRLAGTYEQYF
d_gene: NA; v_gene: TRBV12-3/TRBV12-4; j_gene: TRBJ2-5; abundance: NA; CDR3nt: TGTGCCAGCAGCCCTTCGAAAGCGGTGGGGGAGACCCAGTACTTC; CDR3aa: CASSPSKAVGETQYF
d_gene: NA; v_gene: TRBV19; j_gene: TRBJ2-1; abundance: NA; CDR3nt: TGTGCCAGTAATCTCGGGCCCTCCTACAATGAGCAGTTCTTC; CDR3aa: CASNLGPSYNEQFF
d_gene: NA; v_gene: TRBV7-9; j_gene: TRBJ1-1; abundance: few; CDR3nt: TGTGCCAGCAGCTTGGGGAGCGAGTTCGCTGAAGCTTTCTTT; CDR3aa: CASSLGSEFAEAFF
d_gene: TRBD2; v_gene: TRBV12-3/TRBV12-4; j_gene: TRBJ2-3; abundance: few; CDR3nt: TGTGCCAGCAGTTTACGGGGGGGGCCCACCCAGCCTTGGAATACGCAGTATTTT; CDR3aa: CASSLRGGPTQPWNTQYF
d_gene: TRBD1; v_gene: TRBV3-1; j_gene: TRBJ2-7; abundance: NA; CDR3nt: TGTGCCAGCAGCCAAGGGACAGGGGGTTTCTACGAGCAGTACTTC; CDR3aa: CASSQGTGGFYEQYF
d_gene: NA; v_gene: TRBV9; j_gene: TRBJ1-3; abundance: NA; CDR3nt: TGTGCCAGCACGAAGGACAGTTCTGGAAACACCATATATTTT; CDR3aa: CASTKDSSGNTIYF
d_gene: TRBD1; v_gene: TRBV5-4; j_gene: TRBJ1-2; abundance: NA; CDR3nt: TGTGCCAGCAGCCGCGGGACAGCCGATGGCTACACCTTC; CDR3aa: CASSRGTADGYTF
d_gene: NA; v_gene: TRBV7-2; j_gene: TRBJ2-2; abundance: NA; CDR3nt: TGTGCCAGCGCAAGCACATGGGGAATTAGCGGGGAGCTGTTTTTT; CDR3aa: CASASTWGISGELFF
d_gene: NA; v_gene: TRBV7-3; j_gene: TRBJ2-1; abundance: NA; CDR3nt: TGTGCCAGCAGCTACCAGGGGGGGGCCCGCAATGAGCAGTTCTTC; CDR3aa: CASSYQGGARNEQFF
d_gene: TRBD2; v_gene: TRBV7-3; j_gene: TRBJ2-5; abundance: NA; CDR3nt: TGTGCCAGCAGCGCAACGAATCGGGGGGGGCAAGAGACCCAGTACTTC; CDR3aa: CASSATNRGGQETQYF
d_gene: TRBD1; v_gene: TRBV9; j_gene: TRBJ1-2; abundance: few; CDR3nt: TGTGCCAGCAGCGTAAGACCCACAGGGGACAAAGCCTTCTTC; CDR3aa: CASSVRPTGDKAFF
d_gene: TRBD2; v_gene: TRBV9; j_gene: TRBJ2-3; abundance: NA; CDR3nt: TGTGCCAGCAGCGTAGGAGCGGGGGGGGCCACAGATACGCAGTATTTT; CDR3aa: CASSVGAGGATDTQYF
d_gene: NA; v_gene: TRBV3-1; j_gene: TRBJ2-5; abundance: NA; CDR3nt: TGTGCCAGCAGCCAAGGGACAAGGGGGGAGACCCAGTACTTC; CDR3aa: CASSQGTRGETQYF
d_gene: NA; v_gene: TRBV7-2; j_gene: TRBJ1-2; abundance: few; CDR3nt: TGTGCCAGCAGCCCAAGACATGCTAACTATGGCTACACCTTC; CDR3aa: CASSPRHANYGYTF
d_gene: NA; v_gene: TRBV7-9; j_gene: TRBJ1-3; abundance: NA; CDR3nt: TGTGCCAGCCAACGAAACTCTGGAAACACCATATATTTT; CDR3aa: CASQRNSGNTIYF
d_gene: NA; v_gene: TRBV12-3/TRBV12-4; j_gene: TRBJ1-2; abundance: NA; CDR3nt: TGTGCCAGCAGTTTAGCTTGGCGGGACTATGGCTACACCTTC; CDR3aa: CASSLAWRDYGYTF
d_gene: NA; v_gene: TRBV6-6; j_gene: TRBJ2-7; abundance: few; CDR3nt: TGTGCCAGCAGTTACGGTGTGCTAGGTAAAGGTGGTAAGGAGCAGTACTTC; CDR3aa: CASSYGVLGKGGKEQYF
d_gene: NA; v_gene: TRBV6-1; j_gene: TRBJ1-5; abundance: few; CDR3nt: TGTGCCAGCAGTGGGTTATCACAGGGACTAATGATTCAGCCCCAGCATTTT; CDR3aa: CASSGLSQGLMIQPQHF
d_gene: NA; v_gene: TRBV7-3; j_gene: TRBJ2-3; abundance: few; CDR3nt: TGTGCCAGCAGCTTAATAGCGGAGCGCACAGATACGCAGTATTTT; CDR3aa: CASSLIAERTDTQYF
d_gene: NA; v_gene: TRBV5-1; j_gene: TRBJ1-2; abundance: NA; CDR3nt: TGCGCCAGCAGCTGGCACACGGGGCCTAACTATGGCTACACCTTC; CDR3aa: CASSWHTGPNYGYTF
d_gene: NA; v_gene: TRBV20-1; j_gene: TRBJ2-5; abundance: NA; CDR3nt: TGCAGTGCCGAGCCTGTCGGGGAAGAGACCCAGTACTTC; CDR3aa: CSAEPVGEETQYF
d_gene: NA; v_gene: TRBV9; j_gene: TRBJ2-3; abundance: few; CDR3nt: TGTGCCAGCAGCGTGCGGATCACAGATACGCAGTATTTT; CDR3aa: CASSVRITDTQYF
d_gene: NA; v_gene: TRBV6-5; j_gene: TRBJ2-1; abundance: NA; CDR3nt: TGTGCCAGCAGGACGGGCTTACAAAATGAGCAGTTCTTC; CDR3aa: CASRTGLQNEQFF
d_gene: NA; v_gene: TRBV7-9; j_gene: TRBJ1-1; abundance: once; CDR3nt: TGTGCCAGCAGCGACCTTGGGGGGAACACTGAAGCTTTCTTT; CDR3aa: CASSDLGGNTEAFF
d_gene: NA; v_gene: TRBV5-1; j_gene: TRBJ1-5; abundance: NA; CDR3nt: TGCGCCAGCAGCTTGGGGGATGGCCGGGGACAGCCCCAGCATTTT; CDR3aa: CASSLGDGRGQPQHF
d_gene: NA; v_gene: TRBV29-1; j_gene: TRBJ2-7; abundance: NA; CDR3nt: TGCAGCGTTACCGGCTCCTACGAGCAGTACTTC; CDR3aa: CSVTGSYEQYF
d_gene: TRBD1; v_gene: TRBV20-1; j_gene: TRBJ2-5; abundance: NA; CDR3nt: TGCAGTGCTAGAGTTTCTCGTCAGGGGGCGGTGACCCAGTACTTC; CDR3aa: CSARVSRQGAVTQYF
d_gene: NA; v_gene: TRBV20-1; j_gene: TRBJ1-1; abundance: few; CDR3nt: TGCAGTGCTTCTTTCTCGACAGGGAACACTGAAGCTTTCTTT; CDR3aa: CSASFSTGNTEAFF
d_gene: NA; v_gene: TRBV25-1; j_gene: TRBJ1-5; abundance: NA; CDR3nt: TGTGCCAGCATGGAGGCAGGCGGCAATCAGCCCCAGCATTTT; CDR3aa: CASMEAGGNQPQHF
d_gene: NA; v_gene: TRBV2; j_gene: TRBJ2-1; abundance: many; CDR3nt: TGTGCCAGCGGGACCTACAATGAGCAGTTCTTC; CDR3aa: CASGTYNEQFF
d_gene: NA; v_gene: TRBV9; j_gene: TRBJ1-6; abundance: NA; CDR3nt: TGTGCCAGCAGCGTAGATCCGAGGATCTCCTATAATTCACCCCTCCACTTT; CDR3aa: CASSVDPRISYNSPLHF
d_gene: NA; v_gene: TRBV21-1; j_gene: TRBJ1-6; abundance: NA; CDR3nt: TGTGCCAGCAAGGGACAGGGGGCGCTTTGGGATTCACCCCTCCACTTT; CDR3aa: CASKGQGALWDSPLHF
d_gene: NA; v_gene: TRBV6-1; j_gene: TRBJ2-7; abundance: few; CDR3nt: TGTGCCAGCCCGGCGACCCAACCCTACGAGCAGTACTTC; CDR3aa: CASPATQPYEQYF
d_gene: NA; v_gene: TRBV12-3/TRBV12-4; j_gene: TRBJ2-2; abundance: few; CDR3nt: TGTGCCAGCAGTTTAGGCCCAGTTAACACCGGGGAGCTGTTTTTT; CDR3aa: CASSLGPVNTGELFF
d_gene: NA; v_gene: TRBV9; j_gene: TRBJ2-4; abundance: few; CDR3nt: TGTGCCAGCAGCGATACAGTAAAAAACATTCAGTACTTC; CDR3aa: CASSDTVKNIQYF
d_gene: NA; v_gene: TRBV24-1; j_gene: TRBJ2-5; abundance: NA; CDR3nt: TGTGCCACCAGTGATTCCGTCTCTTTGGGCCAAGAGACCCAGTACTTC; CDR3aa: CATSDSVSLGQETQYF
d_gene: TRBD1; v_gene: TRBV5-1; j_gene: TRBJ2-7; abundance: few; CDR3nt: TGCGCCAGCAGCTTGGCCAGCATTGGCAGGGGGTTATACGAGCAGTACTTC; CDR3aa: CASSLASIGRGLYEQYF
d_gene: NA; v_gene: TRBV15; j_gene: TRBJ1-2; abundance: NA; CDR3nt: TGTGCCACCAGCAGAGGATGGGGCCCACTGGAGACCTACACCTTC; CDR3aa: CATSRGWGPLETYTF
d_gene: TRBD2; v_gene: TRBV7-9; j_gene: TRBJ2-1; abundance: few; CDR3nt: TGTGCCAGCAGCCGATTTTCTAGCGGAGAGTACAATGAGCAGTTCTTC; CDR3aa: CASSRFSSGEYNEQFF
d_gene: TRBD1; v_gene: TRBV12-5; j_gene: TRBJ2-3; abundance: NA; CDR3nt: TGTGCTAGTGGTTCGGGACAGGGGGTTAGCACAGATACGCAGTATTTT; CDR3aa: CASGSGQGVSTDTQYF
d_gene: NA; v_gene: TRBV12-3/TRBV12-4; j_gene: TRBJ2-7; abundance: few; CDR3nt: TGTGCCAGCAGTCTCCGGGGAGCCTATTCCGAGCAGTACTTC; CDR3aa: CASSLRGAYSEQYF